This T cell receptor (beta chain) was obtained from a study of blood T cell repertoires in COVID-19. About the study: The study drew acute and convalescent COVID-19 samples from the United States, Italy and Spain. Sources were T cells, B-cell-depleted T cells, or PBMCs; the material itself was cDNA or gDNA.

In the study's own analysis: By means of reference gene primer amplification, nucleated cell counts were estimated. Repertoires were generated with immunoSEQ multiplex PCR, while TCRdb's copy carries only in-frame clones and drops some. V and J calls and clone size are those listed in that table; D and trimming were worked out from the DNA. The sample carries tens of thousands of clones, 75% to 90% recorded once. CDR1 is LGHNA and CDR2 is YNFKEQ in the germline V gene. This CDR3 has 18 residues. Losses at the gene ends were 0 bases for V and 4 bases for J; bases not matched to a gene: 11. The chain links TRBV4-2 to TRBJ2-7; 11 nucleotides align to TRBD1. The sequence was obtained from a human donor with active COVID-19. The donor label of this sample is uncertain. The sequenced material came from peripheral blood. The CDR3 DNA follows: TGTGCCAGCAGCCAAGATCAACGGACAGGGGGCGCCTTGTACGAGCAGTACTTC. This sequence encodes CASSQDQRTGGALYEQYF.